The 27 T cell receptor beta chains below come from one sample, sequenced in a study of blood T cell repertoires in COVID-19. Here immunoSEQ multiplex PCR was the method, and the copy in TCRdb shows in-frame clones only, minus some. The sample lists about 230,000 clones, 80% to 90% seen once, with roughly 10% in the top ten. Sequenced input: peripheral blood. Receptors were obtained from a man aged 45-65 years with COVID-19, enrolled during active disease.

The chain couples TRBV5-1 to TRBJ2-5; TRBD1 agrees at 8 bases. J lost 5 bases, V lost 4 bases, and 10 bases had no gene match. This CDR3 is 15 amino acids long. Looked up from germline, CDR1 is SGHRS and CDR2 is YFSETQ. The CDR3 loop reads CASSPAGQGFETQYF. In DNA, the CDR3 is TGCGCCAGCAGCCCTGCCGGACAGGGTTTCGAGACCCAGTACTTC. The variable domain in full, completed from reference TRBV5-1 and TRBJ2-5, reads KAGVTQTPRYLIKTRGQQVTLSCSPISGHRSVSWYQQTPGQGLQFLFEYFSETQRNKGNFPGRFSGRQFSNSRSEMNVSTLELGDSALYLCASSPAGQGFETQYFGPGTRLLVL.

This sequence joins TRBV6-5 and TRBJ1-2; 7 nucleotides match TRBD1. Germline V gene sequence: CDR1 MNHEY, CDR2 SVGAGI. CDR3 length: 13 residues. The junction had 9 bases not matched to a gene; V was cut back by 6 bases and J by 8 bases. The CDR3 sequence is CASRPTGNRGYTF. DNA for the CDR3: TGTGCCAGCAGACCGACAGGGAACAGGGGCTACACCTTC.

This chain joins TRBV2 and TRBJ2-5; TRBD2 might be the D (7 bases). There are 16 residues in the CDR3. CDR1 and CDR2 from the germline V gene are SNHLY and FYNNEI. Deletions cut 7 bases from V and 5 bases from J, with 23 bases between. The CDR3 region has the DNA TGTGCCAGCACTTACCGGGATGCGGGGGCGGGGGAGACCCAGTACTTC. Translation: CASTYRDAGAGETQYF.

The genes are TRBV27 and TRBJ2-1; no clear D. V lost 5 bases and J 7 bases, leaving 12 bases between the germline ends. Germline CDR1 reads MNHEY; CDR2 reads SMNVEV (reference sequence). This CDR3 has 13 amino acids. The CDR3 DNA reads TGTGCCAGCAGTCCCCGAGTTACGAATGAGCAGTTCTTC. The encoded protein is CASSPRVTNEQFF.

This clone was seen a single time. J is TRBJ2-1 and V is TRBV10-3; TRBD2 matches at 10 bases. CDR1 and CDR2 (germline): ENHRY, SYGVKD. V dropped 2 bases and J dropped 5; count of bases not matched to a gene: 6. This CDR3 contains 16 residues. The DNA of the CDR3 is TGTGCCATCAGTGAGCCGCCGGGACTAGCGAACAATGAGCAGTTCTTC. Its protein is CAISEPPGLANNEQFF.

The count of this clone is one. The V call is TRBV19, the J call TRBJ1-2, with TRBD1 identical over 8 bases. The germline V gene encodes CDR1 LNHDA and CDR2 SQIVND (reference sequence). The CDR3 covers 14 residues. V dropped 10 bases and J dropped 3; count of bases not matched to a gene: 10. CDR3 bases: TGTGCCACAATAGGGCAGGGGGCTGACTATGGCTACACCTTC. Residues: CATIGQGADYGYTF.

CDR3 nucleotides: TGTGCCAGCACCCCTACGCAGGGAAGCAATCAGCCCCAGCATTTT. This sequence encodes CASTPTQGSNQPQHF. The chain combines TRBV6-2 or TRBV6-3 with TRBJ1-5; tentative D call: TRBD1 (5 bases). CDR3 length: 15 amino acids. V lost 7 bases and J lost 1, with 14 bases in between. Germline V gene data show CDR1 as MNHEY and CDR2 as SVGEGT.

The gene calls are TRBV4-3 and TRBJ1-4; the match to TRBD1 covers 10 bases. With V trimmed by 0 bases and J by 5 bases, 6 bases remained unmatched. CDR1 and CDR2 from the germline V gene are LGHNA and YSLEER. CDR3 size: 17 residues. The CDR3 loop reads CASSQDPPGQGNEKLFF. The CDR3 DNA follows: TGCGCCAGCAGCCAAGACCCGCCGGGACAGGGGAATGAAAAACTGTTTTTT.

The table lists this clone with a count of one. V and J are TRBV4-2 and TRBJ2-3, with D possibly matching TRBD2 (6 bases). Trimming left V 0 bases short and J 3 bases short, with 16 bases between. The CDR3 consists of 17 residues. Germline-derived CDR1 and CDR2 are LGHNA and YNFKEQ. The CDR3 nucleotides read TGTGCCAGCAGCCAAGATGCGCGGGGCCCAGGTACAGATACGCAGTATTTT. This sequence encodes CASSQDARGPGTDTQYF.

The chain is built from TRBV27 and TRBJ2-1; perhaps TRBD1 as D (6 bases). V lost 6 bases and J 7 bases, leaving 19 bases between the germline ends. Germline V gene sequence: CDR1 MNHEY, CDR2 SMNVEV (reference sequence). The CDR3 has 15 amino acids. This CDR3 is CASSPGGQGLNEQFF. The DNA of the CDR3 is TGTGCCAGCAGCCCCGGTGGGCAGGGGCTAAATGAGCAGTTCTTC.

This chain links TRBV7-9 with TRBJ1-5; 10 bases fit TRBD1. With 5 bases clipped from V and 5 bases from J, the junction kept 3 bases outside the gene matches. The germline gives CDR1 SEHNR, CDR2 FQNEAQ (reference sequence). The length of the CDR3 is 14 residues. The CDR3 region is CASSPGTGDQPQHF. DNA of the CDR3: TGTGCCAGCAGCCCTGGGACAGGGGATCAGCCCCAGCATTTT.

Of note for this clone: The same CDR3 can be traced to other DNA sequences in this sample. This chain joins TRBV7-9 and TRBJ2-1; TRBD2 matches 7 bases. Germline CDR1 and CDR2: SEHNR and FQNEAQ (reference sequence). The CDR3 has 15 residues. The V gene end was trimmed by 2 bases and the J gene end by 0 bases; junction bases not matched to a gene: 1. CDR3 DNA: TGTGCCAGCAGCTTACGCGGGAGCTCCTACAATGAGCAGTTCTTC. As protein: CASSLRGSSYNEQFF.

A few counts support this clone. The chain carries TRBV20-1 and TRBJ2-1; possibly TRBD2 for D (6 bases). Germline CDR1 and CDR2: DFQATT and SNEGSKA (reference sequence). V was pared by 3 bases and J by 8 bases, with 11 bases between. The CDR3 contains 12 residues. CDR3: CSASRGSDEQFF. The CDR3 DNA sequence: TGCAGTGCTAGTCGGGGGAGCGATGAGCAGTTCTTC.

This clone was seen more than once but under ten times. The chain couples TRBV21-1 to TRBJ2-4; TRBD2 is the table's D call and was not checked against the DNA. TRBV21-1 is labeled a pseudogene. This CDR3 region has 15 residues. CDR3: CASSERHRRINIQYF. CDR3 DNA: TGTGCCAGCAGCGAACGACACCGGAGGATAAACATTCAGTACTTC.

The CDR3 bases are TGTGCCAGCAGCTTAGATCTGTACGGTGAGCAGTTCTTC. Its protein product is CASSLDLYGEQFF. The rearrangement uses TRBV7-8 and TRBJ2-1; the D is unclear. The germline V gene has CDR1 SGHVS and CDR2 FQNEAQ. CDR3 length: 13 amino acids. V was clipped by 1 base and J by 9 bases, with 10 bases between them.

This chain uses TRBV9 with TRBJ2-2, with a tentative D call TRBD1 (5 bases). The CDR3 extends over 13 amino acids. V lost 4 bases, J lost 6 bases, and 10 bases lay in between. Germline CDR1 reads SGDLS; CDR2 reads YYNGEE. In DNA, the CDR3 is TGTGCCAGCAGCCCTCAGGGTTCCGGGGAGCTGTTTTTT. This sequence encodes CASSPQGSGELFF.

V gene TRBV28 combines with J gene TRBJ2-6; tentatively, D is TRBD1 (6 bases). V was pared by 6 bases and J by 4 bases, with 13 bases between. The CDR3 spans 15 residues. Looked up from germline, CDR1 is MDHEN and CDR2 is SYDVKM. The CDR3 here is CASSERGSGANVLTF. In DNA, the CDR3 is TGTGCCAGCAGCGAAAGGGGGTCGGGGGCCAACGTCCTGACTTTC.

Here the CDR3 DNA reads TGTGCCAGCAGCCCTAGACTGGATGGCTACACCTTC. This sequence encodes CASSPRLDGYTF. The V call is TRBV5-8, the J call TRBJ1-2; D is uncertain. The ends were cut back, 4 bases at V and 6 bases at J, with 10 bases in the middle. The CDR3 consists of 12 residues. CDR1 and CDR2 from the germline V gene are SGHTS and YDEGEE.

The chain couples TRBV7-9 to TRBJ2-1; 10 nucleotides align to TRBD2. Germline assignment: CDR1 SEHNR and CDR2 FQNEAQ (reference sequence). V gave up 9 bases and J gave up 8 bases; unmatched junction bases: 7. This CDR3 spans 13 amino acids. CDR3 DNA: TGTGCCAGTTCAGCGGGGGGGCTCGATGAGCAGTTCTTC. Translating gives CASSAGGLDEQFF.

The chain combines TRBV18 with TRBJ2-4; 9 bases fit TRBD1. Trimming cost V 6 bases and J 8 bases; bases outside gene matches: 8. Germline CDR1 is KGHSH and CDR2 is LQKENI. The CDR3 contains 14 residues. The CDR3 sequence: CASSPPGQGDIQYF. The CDR3, as DNA: TGTGCCAGCTCGCCCCCGGGACAGGGCGACATTCAGTACTTC.

This clone was counted only a few times. The V call is TRBV27, the J call TRBJ2-1, with TRBD2 matching over 7 bases. There are 15 residues in the CDR3. V gave up 8 bases and J gave up 3 bases; unmatched junction bases: 10. The V gene's germline CDR1 is MNHEY and CDR2 SMNVEV (reference sequence). This CDR3 is CASGLGGPGYNEQFF. The CDR3 nucleotides are TGTGCCAGCGGATTGGGAGGGCCTGGCTACAATGAGCAGTTCTTC.

The genes are TRBV5-1 and TRBJ2-1, with D tentatively TRBD2 (7 bases). Germline V gene sequence: CDR1 SGHRS, CDR2 YFSETQ. The CDR3 spans 12 residues. V lost 4 bases and J lost 10, with 12 bases in between. As DNA, the CDR3 is TGCGCCAGCAGCCCGGAGGGGGGGGAGCAGTTCTTC. This gives the protein CASSPEGGEQFF.

In its sample, this clone was seen once. This chain joins TRBV7-9 and TRBJ2-7; TRBD2 agrees at 9 bases. Germline V CDR1 and CDR2: SEHNR, FQNEAQ (reference sequence). V dropped 6 bases and J dropped 3; count of bases not matched to a gene: 9. The CDR3 extends over 15 amino acids. CDR3 in amino acids: CASRSGSGGFYEQYF. The CDR3 coding sequence is TGTGCCAGCAGGTCTGGTAGCGGGGGATTCTACGAGCAGTACTTC.

The genes are TRBV4-2 and TRBJ2-1, with D possibly being TRBD1 (6 bases). The CDR3 is 15 residues long. The V end was cut by 2 bases, the J end by 4 bases, with 12 bases between. Germline V gene data show CDR1 as LGHNA and CDR2 as YNFKEQ. The CDR3 protein is CASSQPGETYNEQFF. In DNA, the CDR3 is TGTGCCAGCAGCCAACCAGGGGAGACTTACAATGAGCAGTTCTTC.

The chain links TRBV19 to TRBJ2-7; the match to TRBD2 covers 12 bases. Germline CDR1 is LNHDA and CDR2 is SQIVND (reference sequence). V lost 3 bases and J lost 2; bases outside the gene matches: 8. The CDR3 sequence is 17 residues long. Here the CDR3 DNA reads TGTGCCAGTAGTATCCAGGGACTAGCGGGCCGCGCCTACGAGCAGTACTTC. It yields the protein CASSIQGLAGRAYEQYF.

The rearrangement uses TRBV23-1 and TRBJ2-2, with D maybe TRBD1 (6 bases). TRBV23-1 has ORF status, its function being uncertain. CDR3 size: 15 residues. V was clipped by 2 bases and J by 1 base, with 8 bases between them. This CDR3 reads CASSQPDRNTGELFF. The CDR3 nucleotides are TGCGCCAGCAGTCAACCGGACAGGAACACCGGGGAGCTGTTTTTT.

The chain carries TRBV12-3 or TRBV12-4 and TRBJ2-5; D possibly corresponds to TRBD2 (6 bases). CDR3 length equals 13 residues. Trimming cost V 7 bases and J 1 base, with 10 bases left between them. The CDR3 region has the DNA TGTGCCAGCATGATCGGGGGCCAAGAGACCCAGTACTTC. Protein: CASMIGGQETQYF.